This entry is about one TCR beta chain. The antigen it recognizes is unknown. The sample holds no much larger clone one base away, and base qualities are not on file. This record belongs to a study of cytomegalovirus exposure and HLA in healthy donors (TCRdb year 2017). For the study in its entirety: In an earlier analysis of several hundred of the donors, 276 Gb of sequence data and 100 million or so unique TCR beta sequences from roughly 200 million T cells were reported. Roughly 300 gigabases of sequencing data and approximately 85 million unique TCR sequences were included in an early release covering over 600 HLA-typed donors. Of the 350 to 450 genotyped donors, 75% to 85% were placed in the genetic ancestry cluster associated with self-reported Caucasian donors. The study aimed to test whether cataloging public T cell receptors could reveal signatures of past pathogen exposure. The T cell repertoires of roughly 660 subjects were profiled by immunosequencing and related to cytomegalovirus serostatus. A separate validation cohort of roughly 120 different subjects was used in addition to the approximately 670-subject first cohort. To predict cytomegalovirus infection status, the study combined high-throughput TCR immunosequencing, statistical association of individual TCRs with disease status, and machine learning. In a later analysis, previously published TCR beta repertoires from fewer than 750 donors were re-analyzed and high-resolution HLA genotyping was added so that TCR occurrence patterns could be studied. Rather than drawing on any new phenotypic data, the later analysis identified candidate immune exposures from TCR beta sequences and the way those sequences occurred across donors. An earlier analysis of several hundred of the donors applied high-throughput TCR beta sequencing to assess whether each TCR beta V gene segment acted as functional or pseudogenic. Donor age, sex, ethnicity and CMV serostatus were collected together with the repertoire data. Genome-wide SNP genotypes for about 55% of the roughly 670 donors were used in a later genetic analysis, which treated that subset as a discovery cohort. Every repertoire in the discovery cohort had been generated on one and the same sequencing platform. Both class I and class II loci were covered by HLA typing, at four-digit resolution. The number of donors typed differed by locus, with roughly 620-630 for A, B, C, DRB1 and DQB1, around 560 for DQA1, 600 to 610 for DPA1, and under 490 for DPB1. A handful of DR-DQ haplotypes were handled as single units for association and clustering because linkage in the cohort was strong. On average, roughly 240,000 unique TCR beta nucleotide sequences were sequenced per donor among 398 genotyped donors of the cohort, with roughly 19% of those sequences being non-productive.

V loses 4 bases of germline sequence and J loses 4 bases, and the interval between the two ends is 7 bases. From cysteine to phenylalanine, the CDR3 is 11 amino acids long. Only the CDR3 DNA stays, 33 bases, in frame from base 1. The germline V gene (reference sequence) gives CDR1 as GTSNPN and CDR2 as SVGIG. Broad study findings and their caveats: While some public TCRs were present in many individuals, most TCR sequences turned up only very rarely across donors. Specific HLA alleles were associated with 15,000 to 20,000 TCR beta sequences at a false discovery rate of 0.05 in a later analysis. According to a later analysis, TCR association rates differed among HLA loci, with DRB1 alleles showing the most associated TCRs and HLA-C alleles showing the fewest. The earlier analysis of 450 to 700 of the donors excluded fewer than 20 rarely observed V segments, including chromosome 9 orphons, because counts were too low. Compared with equally common non-associated chains, HLA-associated TCR beta chains in a later analysis were more clonally expanded and had lower generation probabilities. Because HLA typing was missing for some donors at each locus, association tests included only the typed subset. Correlated functional status among segregating V segments might reflect linkage disequilibrium, but an unknown experimental factor could not be ruled out. In a later genetic analysis, a missense DCLRE1C variant was associated with V-gene and J-gene trimming of TCR beta chains, and the association was replicated in an independent cohort. Roughly uniform sequencing depth across donors was assumed in presence/absence analyses, although this assumption may not hold. In vitro tests confirmed that three of the cytomegalovirus-associated TCR beta chains recognize cytomegalovirus antigens. Compared with the roughly 720-donor mean, donors in an Asian-associated ancestry cluster had fewer N-insertions in productive TCRs, according to a later genetic analysis. This cohort had only TCR beta chains sequenced, and the lack of alpha or paired-chain data limited which features could be detected. In a later analysis, most CMV-associated TCR beta chains were found to appear HLA-restricted, with HLA associations seemingly driven largely by CMV exposure. CMV serostatus was the only immune exposure information available for the cohort. When HLA alleles, especially DR and DQ, strongly co-occurred, TCR associations were difficult to assign to individual alleles. In the study, 150 to 200 TCR beta chains were listed as associated with cytomegalovirus. In a later analysis, several top co-occurrence clusters were reported to appear linked to parvovirus B19, influenza, CMV and Epstein-Barr virus. A cluster of highly shared sequence variants was judged likely to be a technical artifact of the sequencing pipeline. Some IMGT-functional V segments, including TRBV6-2 and TRBV6-3, could not be distinguished by the 87-base-pair reads and were therefore excluded. The authors suggested that the approach could potentially be generalized to other disease states and immunological phenotypes. Broadly in line with IMGT annotations, most TCR beta V segments showed up in productive rearrangements about 87% or about 30% of the time in an earlier analysis of approximately 600 of the donors. Cytomegalovirus status was reported to be diagnosed by the classifier with high specificity and sensitivity in both the original and validation cohorts. A further reported finding was that TCR beta sequences accurately predicted the HLA-A and HLA-B alleles for most subjects in the first cohort.

The cohort consisted of fewer than 700 healthy bone marrow donors. At the time of sampling, every cohort member was nominally healthy, though immune exposures that went unrecorded were likely present. The donor tested CMV seronegative, placing the donor among the 350 or so seronegative members of the cohort. Each donor provided a peripheral blood sample, and peripheral blood mononuclear cells were used for TCR beta sequencing. The Qiagen DNeasy Blood Extraction Kit was used to extract genomic DNA from the blood cell samples. The method was the immunoSEQ multiplex PCR assay. For the multiplex PCR, a mixture combining 60 forward primers for TCR Vbeta segments and 13 reverse primers for TCR Jbeta segments was used. A multiplex PCR assay on genomic DNA amplified the CDR3 region of rearranged TCR beta genes. Amplified TCR beta libraries were sequenced as 87-base-pair reads on the Illumina HiSeq System. Processing in the source paper ran as follows. In a later analysis, 77 million or so unique TCR beta chains were counted across the approximately 640 repertoires, and roughly 11 million of these chains were shared by at least two donors. To remove PCR and sequencing errors, raw reads were error-corrected and collapsed into unique sequences using a nearest-neighbor algorithm that merged closely related sequences. To assign V, D and J gene segments, CDR3 sequences were aligned to IMGT reference sequences. For a sequence to be retained, a match of at least six nucleotides to both a V gene segment and a J gene segment was required. A rearrangement was called productive if the CDR3 had no stop codons and remained in frame with V and J, and every other rearrangement was called non-productive. CDR3 was defined by IMGT convention, running from the second conserved V-encoded cysteine to the conserved J-encoded phenylalanine. Sequences without an unambiguous match to a single V gene segment were excluded from the earlier analysis of about 600 of the donors. In an earlier analysis of approximately 560 of the donors, a V segment was called functional when productive rearrangements were above 56.7%, and segregating when the standard deviation between donors exceeded 5%. To diagnose cytomegalovirus status from the catalog of TCR beta chain sequences, a statistical classification framework was built. In a later analysis, TCR nucleotide sequences were compared against IMGT/GENE-DB human TR gene sequences so that V and J genes could be assigned. In a later analysis, CDR3 sequences and most-parsimonious VDJ recombination scenarios were assigned using the TCRdist pipeline. In a later analysis, every TCR beta chain was defined by the combination of its CDR3 amino acid sequence and its V-gene family, and reads without a unique V-gene family were dropped. To address suspected cross-contamination and a sequencing artifact, a later analysis removed 550 to 750 highly shared, low-generation-probability nucleotide sequences. In a later analysis, a clonal expansion index for each public chain was calculated from normalized within-repertoire ranks of inferred template counts. Generation probabilities in a later analysis came from a VDJ recombination model fitted to out-of-frame rearrangements, and those results were checked against IGoR. Hypergeometric tests were used in a later analysis to score TCR-TCR, TCR-HLA and TCR-CMV co-occurrence, with a repertoire-size bias correction applied to the TCR pairs. A later analysis estimated false discovery rates by permuting HLA or CMV assignments 20 times. In a later analysis, co-occurring TCRs were grouped with DBSCAN, and TCRdist sequence similarity was added when clustering was performed within HLA-allele-positive subsets. Repertoires with fewer than 30,000 or more than 120,000 public chains, plus five repertoires with anomalous nucleotide sharing, were excluded from co-occurrence clustering. In TCRdb, the immuneACCESS table is reduced to in-frame sequences with V and J assigned. These tables do not hold every clone; where another copy was compared, an unresolved V gene accounts for under half, and the others remain unexplained. V and J calls and clone size follow that table, whereas D and trimming were derived from the DNA. Counted in this sample were about 140,000 clones; 79% of them appeared once. The top ten constitute approximately 1% of the sample.

The TCR was taken from a young man in good health and CMV-seronegative. The specimen sequenced was PBMCs. The chain couples TRBV30 to TRBJ1-1; the best D guess is TRBD1, with 6 bases matching. The base sequence is TGTGCCTGGACAGGGGCCACTGAAGCTTTCTTT. Its coded protein is CAWTGATEAFF. With the rest looked up from the reference TRBV30 and TRBJ1-1 genes rather than sequenced, the full variable domain is SQTIHQWPATLVQPVGSPLSLECTVEGTSNPNLYWYRQAAGRGLQLLFYSVGIGQISSEVPQNLSASRPQDRQFILSSKKLLLSDSGFYLCAWTGATEAFFGQGTRLTVV.